These 29 T cell receptor beta chains originate from one sample sequenced in a study of shared clonotypes between healthy human individuals. The table came from immunoSEQ multiplex PCR; TCRdb's copy has only in-frame clones and leaves some out. The sample records 1 million to 1.3 million clones, roughly 74% being singletons. Sample: memory CD4+ T cells from PBMCs. Subset of the sample: CD45RA-negative fraction. The source of these receptors is a man aged 18 to 30 in good health. Some clones in this sample may be carry-over from other donors' samples.

A note on this clone: The same CDR3 arises from other DNA sequences in this sample as well. This sequence joins TRBV7-2 and TRBJ2-1; D unresolved. Germline V gene sequence: CDR1 SGHTA, CDR2 FQGNSA. V lost 5 bases and J 7 bases, leaving 6 bases between the germline ends. CDR3 length equals 11 residues. The CDR3 region is CASSPSNEQFF. Written as DNA, the CDR3 is TGTGCCAGCAGCCCCTCAAATGAGCAGTTCTTC.

This clone has a handful of counts. This rearrangement joins TRBV7-7 to TRBJ2-5; possible D gene TRBD2, 5 bases. The germline V and J ends were trimmed by 1 base and 1 base, with 10 bases remaining between them. CDR1 and CDR2 (germline): SSHAT, FNYEAQ (reference sequence). The CDR3 consists of 15 residues. The CDR3 protein is CASSLGGSAQETQYF. The CDR3, as DNA: TGTGCCAGCAGCTTAGGTGGTAGCGCCCAAGAGACCCAGTACTTC.

This chain joins TRBV9 and TRBJ1-4; D is perhaps TRBD1 (5 bases). V gave up 0 bases and J gave up 7 bases, with 10 bases separating them. The CDR3 contains 14 residues. Germline CDR1 is SGDLS and CDR2 is YYNGEE. CDR3 in DNA: TGTGCCAGCAGCGTAGATCAGGGATCTGAAAAACTGTTTTTT. Encoded protein: CASSVDQGSEKLFF.

This chain connects TRBV6-6 to TRBJ1-2; maybe TRBD1 (6 bases). Germline CDR1 MNHNY, CDR2 SVGAGI (reference sequence). V lost 0 bases, J lost 5 bases, and 13 bases lay in between. The CDR3 runs 15 residues. The CDR3 DNA reads TGTGCCAGCAGTTACTCATCGGGGGGCGGGTATGGCTACACCTTC. Its translation: CASSYSSGGGYGYTF.

The chain couples TRBV27 to TRBJ1-5, with 8 bases aligning to TRBD1. V gave up 2 bases and J gave up 1 base; unmatched junction bases: 4. From germline, CDR1 is MNHEY and CDR2 SMNVEV (reference sequence). The CDR3 covers 16 residues. CDR3 coding DNA: TGTGCCAGCAGTTTAGGCAGGGGGCGAAGCAATCAGCCCCAGCATTTT. It yields the protein CASSLGRGRSNQPQHF.

In the case of this clone: This likely reflects a read error, since a far larger clone is one base away. V and J are TRBV7-3 and TRBJ1-1; tentatively, D is TRBD1 (5 bases). V gave up 2 bases and J gave up 3 bases, with 7 bases separating them. This CDR3 region has 13 residues. CDR1 and CDR2 (germline): SGHTA, FQGTGA. For the CDR3, the DNA is TGTGCCAGCAGCTTATGGGGGGACACTGAAGCTTTCTTT. Translated, it gives CASSLWGDTEAFF. The full variable domain, in which reference TRBV7-3 and TRBJ1-1 provide the parts outside the CDR3, is GAGVSQTPSNKVTEKGKYVELRCDPISGHTALYWYRQSLGQGPEFLIYFQGTGAADDSGLPNDRFFAVRPEGSVSTLKIQRTERGDSAVYLCASSLWGDTEAFFGQGTRLTVV.

V usage is TRBV5-1 and J usage is TRBJ2-4; perhaps TRBD2 as D (6 bases). The CDR3 extends over 14 amino acids. Deletions cut 9 bases from V and 0 bases from J, with 13 bases between. Germline V CDR1 and CDR2: SGHRS, YFSETQ. CDR3 loop: CANGTALAKNIQYF. The CDR3 DNA is TGCGCCAACGGGACTGCCCTAGCCAAAAACATTCAGTACTTC.

The V gene is TRBV6-1, the J gene TRBJ2-1; 7 nucleotides match TRBD2. This CDR3 contains 14 residues. J was trimmed by 3 bases and V by 9 bases; bases with no gene match: 8. CDR1 is MNHNS and CDR2 is SASEGT in the germline V gene. CDR3 sequence (DNA): TGTGCCAGTTCCCTAAGCGGGGACTACAATGAGCAGTTCTTC. Protein product: CASSLSGDYNEQFF.

The chain carries TRBV28 and TRBJ2-2, with TRBD1 matching over 7 bases. The CDR3 spans 13 residues. Trimming took 4 bases from V and 7 from J; bases not matched to a gene: 3. CDR1 MDHEN and CDR2 SYDVKM come from the germline V gene. The CDR3 DNA follows: TGTGCCAGCAGTTCAGGGGGTAGCGGGGAGCTGTTTTTT. Translating it yields CASSSGGSGELFF. Full variable domain (rest looked up from reference TRBV28 and TRBJ2-2): DVKVTQSSRYLVKRTGEKVFLECVQDMDHENMFWYRQDPGLGLRLIYFSYDVKMKEKGDIPEGYSVSREKKERFSLILESASTNQTSMYLCASSSGGSGELFFGEGSRLTVL.

The chain uses TRBV5-4 and TRBJ2-2; TRBD2 might be the D (5 bases). The CDR3 has 15 residues. The ends were cut back, 10 bases at V and 1 base at J, with 17 bases in the middle. Germline loops: CDR1 SGHNT, CDR2 YYREEE (reference sequence). Written as DNA, the CDR3 is TGTGCCTACGAGACCGGACTGATGAACACCGGGGAGCTGTTTTTT. Protein: CAYETGLMNTGELFF.

The V gene is TRBV28, the J gene TRBJ1-2, with D perhaps TRBD1 (6 bases). The CDR3 has 14 amino acids. Deletions cut 4 bases from V and 4 bases from J, with 13 bases between. Germline loops: CDR1 MDHEN, CDR2 SYDVKM. CDR3 region: CASSSRGGLYGYTF. The CDR3 region has the DNA TGTGCCAGCAGTTCCCGGGGGGGGCTCTATGGCTACACCTTC.

A few counts support this clone. The chain joins TRBV11-1 to TRBJ2-7, with D tentatively TRBD2 (6 bases). Trimming took 0 bases from V and 3 from J, leaving 15 bases between them. This CDR3 spans 16 amino acids. The V gene's germline CDR1 is SGHAT and CDR2 FQDESV (reference sequence). The CDR3 nucleotides read TGTGCCAGCAGCTTAGCGAGGAGCTCGGAGGGCTACGAGCAGTACTTC. Translation gives CASSLARSSEGYEQYF.

The chain couples TRBV11-2 to TRBJ2-7, with D possibly matching TRBD2 (5 bases). V was pared by 5 bases and J by 6 bases, with 14 bases between. The germline CDR1 and CDR2 sequences are SGHAT and FQNNGV. This CDR3 spans 13 amino acids. The DNA for the CDR3 is TGTGCCAGCAGCCTGAGAGGGTCGGGCGAGCAGTACTTC. This sequence encodes CASSLRGSGEQYF. The full variable domain, in which reference TRBV11-2 and TRBJ2-7 provide the parts outside the CDR3, is EAGVAQSPRYKIIEKRQSVAFWCNPISGHATLYWYQQILGQGPKLLIQFQNNGVVDDSQLPKDRFSAERLKGVDSTLKIQPAKLEDSAVYLCASSLRGSGEQYFGPGTRLTVT.

The CDR3: CASHGTGRHNEQFF. CDR3 in DNA: TGTGCCAGTCACGGGACAGGGCGGCACAATGAGCAGTTCTTC. The chain couples TRBV19 to TRBJ2-1; 9 bases are shared with TRBD1. Looked up from germline, CDR1 is LNHDA and CDR2 is SQIVND (reference sequence). The ends lost 8 bases at V and 5 bases at J; junction bases unmatched: 7. The CDR3 has 14 residues.

The chain carries TRBV5-1 and TRBJ2-7; D is undetermined. Germline V lookup: CDR1 SGHRS, CDR2 YFSETQ. The CDR3 covers 13 residues. Between the trimmed V and J ends, which lost 0 bases and 3 bases, there was a span of 7 bases. The CDR3 DNA is TGCGCCAGCAGCTTGGCCCAGAACTACGAGCAGTACTTC. It yields the protein CASSLAQNYEQYF.

This clone was counted between two and nine times. This chain links TRBV20-1 with TRBJ2-5, with 8 bases that match TRBD2. The CDR3 contains 11 residues. The J segment lost 13 bases and the V segment lost 5 bases, leaving 9 bases of the junction unmatched. Germline values: CDR1 DFQATT, CDR2 SNEGSKA (reference sequence). CDR3 amino acids: CSAPRGGAAYF. The DNA of the CDR3 is TGCAGTGCTCCTCGGGGGGGAGCGGCGTACTTC.

The rearrangement links TRBV28 to TRBJ1-1; 7 bases map to TRBD1. Unmatched junction bases numbered 13, after V lost 4 bases and J lost 11 bases. Per the germline V gene, CDR1 is MDHEN and CDR2 is SYDVKM. This CDR3 region has 14 residues. The CDR3 region has the DNA TGTGCCAGCAGTTCCACGGACAGGCTCGGTGCGGCTTTCTTT. Protein: CASSSTDRLGAAFF.

This clone was picked up a small number of times. The CDR3 sequence is CASTLWGQNTEAFF. The CDR3 DNA reads as TGTGCCAGCACCTTATGGGGGCAGAACACTGAAGCTTTCTTT. The rearrangement links TRBV6-1 to TRBJ1-1; weak D call: TRBD1 (6 bases). The CDR3 is 14 amino acids. Between the trimmed V and J ends, which lost 7 bases and 1 base, there was a span of 13 bases. CDR1 and CDR2 (germline): MNHNS, SASEGT.

CDR3 bases: TGTGCCAGCAGCCTAACCGGCCCAAATCAGCCCCAGCATTTT. Protein sequence: CASSLTGPNQPQHF. V gene TRBV7-2 combines with J gene TRBJ1-5; no definite D call. V gave up 5 bases and J gave up 4 bases, with 12 bases separating them. This CDR3 region has 14 residues. Germline values: CDR1 SGHTA, CDR2 FQGNSA.

This sequence joins TRBV4-3 and TRBJ2-5, with D hard to call. Between the trimmed V and J ends, which lost 6 bases and 2 bases, there was a span of 7 bases. CDR1 and CDR2 from the germline V gene are LGHNA and YSLEER. The CDR3 totals 12 residues. CDR3 nucleotides: TGCGCCAGCAGGAGGCGGCAAGAGACCCAGTACTTC. Protein product: CASRRRQETQYF.

About this clone itself: Other DNA sequences in this sample translate to the same CDR3. J is TRBJ2-5 and V is TRBV11-3; 7 positions match TRBD2. The trim removed 3 bases at V and 5 bases at J, leaving 3 bases unmatched. The germline V gene encodes CDR1 SGHNT and CDR2 YENEEA. The CDR3 loop spans 13 amino acids. CDR3 amino acids: CASSFQGGETQYF. The CDR3, as DNA: TGTGCCAGCAGCTTCCAGGGAGGGGAGACCCAGTACTTC.

This chain links TRBV5-4 with TRBJ2-2, with 13 bases lining up with TRBD2. This CDR3 comprises 16 residues. Germline V lookup: CDR1 SGHNT, CDR2 YYREEE (reference sequence). The ends lost 4 bases at V and 4 bases at J; junction bases unmatched: 4. The CDR3 loop reads CASSPRLAGGTGELFF. In nucleotides, the CDR3 is TGTGCCAGCAGCCCAAGACTAGCGGGAGGCACCGGGGAGCTGTTTTTT.

In its sample, this clone was seen a few times. The chain recombines TRBV7-2 with TRBJ2-3, with 9 nucleotides matching TRBD2. V lost 5 bases, J lost 4 bases, and 4 bases stayed unmatched. Germline CDR1 reads SGHTA; CDR2 reads FQGNSA. The CDR3 is 14 amino acids. CDR3 sequence (DNA): TGTGCCAGCAGCCCGGGACTAGCATCAGATACGCAGTATTTT. It is translated as CASSPGLASDTQYF.

This clone has only one observation. The V call is TRBV6-5, the J call TRBJ1-1; 8 bases line up with TRBD1. Germline CDR1 reads MNHEY; CDR2 reads SVGAGI. The CDR3 totals 15 residues. Germline trimming cut 5 bases from V and 0 bases from J; bases unmatched to any gene: 5. This CDR3 reads CASSPGQVMNTEAFF. As DNA, the CDR3 is TGTGCCAGCAGTCCGGGACAGGTCATGAACACTGAAGCTTTCTTT.

The chain combines TRBV13 with TRBJ2-7, with TRBD2 identical over 11 bases. The length of the CDR3 is 15 residues. Germline V gene data show CDR1 as PRHDT and CDR2 as FYEKMQ (reference sequence). V was clipped by 5 bases and J by 6 bases; unmatched bases: 9. The CDR3: CASSRPTSGIFEQYF. The CDR3 region has the DNA TGTGCCAGCAGCCGACCGACTAGCGGGATTTTCGAGCAGTACTTC.

The V gene is TRBV5-4, the J gene TRBJ2-6; 10 nucleotides agree with TRBD2. The CDR3 length is 18 residues. Germline trimming cut 4 bases from V and 2 bases from J; bases unmatched to any gene: 9. The germline gives CDR1 SGHNT, CDR2 YYREEE (reference sequence). This chain's CDR3 is CASSGGSGRLAGANVLTF. The CDR3 DNA follows: TGTGCCAGCAGCGGGGGTAGCGGGAGGTTAGCTGGGGCCAACGTCCTGACTTTC.

This chain links TRBV5-6 with TRBJ1-2; D may be TRBD1 (5 bases). In germline, CDR1 is SGHDT, CDR2 YYEEEE. This CDR3 has 14 amino acids. Between the trimmed V and J ends, which lost 0 bases and 4 bases, there was a span of 10 bases. The CDR3 reads CASSLARGPYGYTF. In nucleotides, the CDR3 is TGTGCCAGCAGCTTGGCTCGGGGACCCTATGGCTACACCTTC.

This clone was seen only a few times. CDR3 bases: TGTGCCAACCAGACTAGCGGGAGGTTCGAGGCGTACAATGAGCAGTTCTTC. Translation gives CANQTSGRFEAYNEQFF. This chain joins TRBV25-1 and TRBJ2-1, with 13 bases identical to TRBD2. Germline V gene data show CDR1 as MGHDK and CDR2 as SYGVNS. CDR3 length equals 17 residues. With V trimmed by 10 bases and J by 4 bases, 13 bases remained unmatched.

The gene calls are TRBV6-5 and TRBJ1-2; weak D call: TRBD1 (5 bases). The CDR3 runs to 12 residues. The V end lost 5 bases, the J end lost 8 bases, and 12 bases lay between the germline ends. Looked up from germline, CDR1 is MNHEY and CDR2 is SVGAGI. CDR3 loop: CASSNGQRGYTF. CDR3 in DNA: TGTGCCAGCAGTAACGGACAACGCGGCTACACCTTC.